This T cell receptor (beta chain) emerged from a study of blood T cells in healthy people across ages. Findings of the study overall: Not knowing donor CMV status may have confounded expanded clonotype changes. A strong correlation was found between TCR beta diversity and the percentage of naive T cells.

As to this clonotype: Its cognate antigen is unknown.

Primers used in a second PCR of about 7 to 12 cycles were a sample-barcoded 5' primer and a J-beta primer mix. The template-switch adaptor was a 5' adaptor with 12 random nucleotides. It tagged each cDNA molecule. TCRdb independently ran MiXCR on the 5' RACE reads; one entry per CDR3 protein. The sample lists roughly 1,700,000 distinct CDR3 sequences; 28% were seen once. Isolation per sample recovered at least 6 million PBMCs. V shed 4 bases, J shed 5 bases, and the junction held 12 bases outside the gene matches. CDR3 length equals 17 residues. Per germline, CDR1 SGHTA and CDR2 FQGNSA. The rearrangement links TRBV7-2 to TRBJ2-1; 9 nucleotides line up with TRBD2. The specimen was blood. The clonotype comes from a young woman in good health. CDR3 protein: CASSSTRIAGVNNEQFF. The CDR3 nucleotides are TGTGCCAGCAGCTCTACCCGAATAGCGGGGGTTAACAATGAGCAGTTCTTC.